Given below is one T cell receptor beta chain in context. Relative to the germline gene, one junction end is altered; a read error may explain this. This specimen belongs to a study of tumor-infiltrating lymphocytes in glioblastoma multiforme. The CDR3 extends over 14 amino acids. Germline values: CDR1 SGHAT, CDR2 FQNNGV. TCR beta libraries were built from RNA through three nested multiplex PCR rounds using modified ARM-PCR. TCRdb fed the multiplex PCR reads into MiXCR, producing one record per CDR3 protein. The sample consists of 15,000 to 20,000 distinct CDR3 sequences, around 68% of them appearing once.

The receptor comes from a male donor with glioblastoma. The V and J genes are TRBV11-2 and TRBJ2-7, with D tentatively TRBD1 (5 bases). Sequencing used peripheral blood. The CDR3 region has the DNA TGTGCCAACAGCTTACTTCAGGGTCAGGGCGAACAGTACTTC. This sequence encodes CANSLLQGQGEQYF.